Listed below are T cell receptor beta chains from one sample, sequenced in a study of shared clonotypes between healthy human individuals. Measured with immunoSEQ multiplex PCR; TCRdb has only the in-frame clones, and not every one. The table shows over a million clones, with approximately 96% occurring only once. The specimen was naive CD4+ T cells sorted from blood. Receptor source: a man aged 25 to 40 in good health. Both conserved end residues are part of each CDR3. Fields, in order: V gene, J gene, D gene, CDR3 protein, CDR3 DNA. The D gene is left open where the match is weak.

TRBV28	TRBJ2-7	-	CASSLRQPPYEQYF	TGTGCCAGCAGCCTCCGACAGCCACCCTACGAGCAGTACTTC
TRBV7-9	TRBJ2-1	-	CASSTAWRNNEQFF	TGTGCCAGCAGTACAGCGTGGCGCAACAATGAGCAGTTCTTC
TRBV21-1	TRBJ2-3	-	CASSKVVASGADTQYF	-
TRBV28	TRBJ2-1	TRBD2	CAIHGLAGGQAYNEQFF	TGTGCCATCCACGGACTAGCGGGAGGTCAAGCCTACAATGAGCAGTTCTTC
TRBV7-9	TRBJ2-7	TRBD2	CASSLGDPGLAALEYF	TGTGCCAGCAGCTTGGGGGACCCGGGACTAGCGGCTCTTGAGTACTTC
TRBV5-4	TRBJ2-4	TRBD2	CASSFAGGRPGDIQYF	TGTGCCAGCAGCTTTGCGGGAGGGCGGCCTGGAGACATTCAGTACTTC
TRBV4-2	TRBJ2-7	TRBD2	CASSQGLAGPYEQYF	TGTGCCAGCAGCCAGGGACTAGCGGGCCCCTACGAGCAGTACTTC
TRBV5-4	TRBJ2-5	-	CASSLAGPGEETQYF	TGTGCCAGCAGCTTGGCAGGACCTGGGGAAGAGACCCAGTACTTC
TRBV18	TRBJ2-1	-	CASSPGDYTYNEQFF	TGTGCCAGCTCACCGGGGGATTACACCTACAATGAGCAGTTCTTC
TRBV2	TRBJ1-2	TRBD1	CASSPIRDREIGYTF	TGTGCCAGCAGTCCCATCCGCGACAGGGAAATAGGCTACACCTTC
TRBV10-1	TRBJ2-7	-	CASSEKLASEQYF	TGCGCCAGCAGTGAAAAGCTAGCTTCCGAGCAGTACTTC
TRBV19	TRBJ1-5	-	CASSIMLGAENQPQHF	TGTGCCAGTAGTATCATGTTGGGGGCCGAGAATCAGCCCCAGCATTTT
TRBV5-8	TRBJ2-5	-	CASSYLIVGQYF	TGTGCCAGCAGCTATTTAATAGTAGGCCAGTACTTC
TRBV6-5	TRBJ2-5	-	CASGRVGAHQETQYF	TGTGCCAGCGGCCGGGTGGGGGCACACCAAGAGACCCAGTACTTC
TRBV5-1	TRBJ2-1	TRBD2	CASSPGLAGGVNEQFF	TGCGCCAGCAGCCCGGGACTAGCGGGAGGCGTCAATGAGCAGTTCTTC
TRBV5-5	TRBJ2-2	TRBD1	CASSGAVGQVTGELFF	TGTGCCAGCAGCGGGGCGGTGGGACAGGTCACCGGGGAGCTGTTTTTT
TRBV5-4	TRBJ1-1	-	CASSLVTRSVQAFF	TGTGCCAGCAGCCTCGTGACCAGGTCGGTTCAAGCTTTCTTT
TRBV18	TRBJ1-1	-	CASSPPGLPNTEAFF	TGTGCCAGCTCACCCCCGGGACTCCCGAACACTGAAGCTTTCTTT
TRBV5-5	TRBJ2-1	TRBD2	CASSPDPAGGSREQFF	TGTGCCAGCAGCCCGGACCCAGCGGGAGGTTCAAGGGAGCAGTTCTTC
TRBV7-2	TRBJ2-3	-	CASSSNPPGLDTQYF	TGTGCCAGCAGCTCTAACCCGCCCGGACTCGATACGCAGTATTTT
TRBV11-3	TRBJ2-1	-	CASSLDYRDDEQFF	TGTGCCAGCAGCTTAGACTACCGAGACGATGAGCAGTTCTTC
TRBV21-1	TRBJ1-5	-	CASSKSQPQHF	TGTGCCAGCAGCAAGTCTCAGCCCCAGCATTTT
TRBV6-1	TRBJ1-1	-	CASFGVNTEAFF	TGTGCCAGCTTTGGGGTCAACACTGAAGCTTTCTTT